Here is one T cell receptor beta chain with its context. The data were produced by immunoSEQ multiplex PCR, yet TCRdb's version contains in-frame clones alone and is incomplete. In the table there are about 59,000 clones, over 90% of which are singletons. These data belong to a study of T cell changes during pregnancy in multiple sclerosis. The V segment lost 1 base and the J segment 0 bases; nucleotides outside the gene matches: 5. The germline CDR1 and CDR2 sequences are GTSNPN and SVGIG (reference sequence). The CDR3 runs 17 residues. Sequenced material: CD8+ T cells from peripheral blood mononuclear cells, taken in the third trimester of pregnancy. The V and J genes are TRBV30 and TRBJ2-1; 11 positions agree with TRBD2. This clonotype originated in a female donor with multiple sclerosis, enrolled in a pregnancy study. CDR3 in DNA: TGTGCCTGGAGTGGACTAGCGGGGCAGAGCTCCTACAATGAGCAGTTCTTC. The encoded protein is CAWSGLAGQSSYNEQFF.